This entry lists 21 T cell receptor beta chains sequenced from one sample in a study of blood T cell repertoires in COVID-19. Measured with immunoSEQ multiplex PCR; TCRdb has only the in-frame clones, and not every one. The profile shows roughly 310,000 clones, 88% of them singletons. The sequenced sample was peripheral blood. The receptor source for this set is a woman aged 45-59 years with active or convalescent COVID-19.

This clone was counted only a few times. At the DNA level, this CDR3 is encoded by other sequences in the same sample as well. The chain carries TRBV7-2 and TRBJ2-2; TRBD2 matches 8 bases. The J segment lost 2 bases and the V segment lost 4 bases, leaving 3 bases of the junction unmatched. Germline CDR1 is SGHTA and CDR2 is FQGNSA. The length of the CDR3 is 15 residues. The chain's CDR3 is CASSSLAANTGELFF. Written as DNA, the CDR3 is TGTGCCAGCAGCTCACTAGCGGCCAACACCGGGGAGCTGTTTTTT.

The V gene is TRBV5-1, the J gene TRBJ1-1, with 10 bases that match TRBD1. The V gene's germline CDR1 is SGHRS and CDR2 YFSETQ. Trimming took 4 bases from V and 1 from J; bases not matched to a gene: 19. The CDR3 is made up of 20 amino acids. The CDR3 DNA follows: TGCGCCAGCAGCGACATCCCGGGACAGGGGACAGCCGAATGGAACACTGAAGCTTTCTTT. Amino acids: CASSDIPGQGTAEWNTEAFF.

CDR3: CASSRLGATEKLFF. CDR3 DNA sequence: TGTGCCAGCAGCAGACTCGGAGCAACTGAAAAACTGTTTTTT. This chain uses TRBV9 with TRBJ1-4; the D is unclear. The CDR3 consists of 14 residues. Trimming removed 4 bases at V and 7 bases at J, with 14 bases between. Germline CDR1 SGDLS, CDR2 YYNGEE.

V is TRBV5-1 and J is TRBJ1-3; weak D call: TRBD1 (6 bases). The germline V gene has CDR1 SGHRS and CDR2 YFSETQ. This CDR3 is built from 17 residues. Trimming removed 2 bases at V and 2 bases at J, with 17 bases between. This CDR3 reads CASSLSAGARTGNTIYF. CDR3 DNA: TGCGCCAGCAGCTTATCCGCAGGGGCTCGGACTGGAAACACCATATATTTT.

The chain uses TRBV5-4 and TRBJ1-6; weak D call: TRBD1 (6 bases). With 0 bases removed from V and 4 bases from J, the gap between germline ends came to 8 bases. The CDR3 runs to 15 residues. Germline V gene lookup returns CDR1 SGHNT and CDR2 YYREEE (reference sequence). The CDR3 coding sequence is TGTGCCAGCAGCTTGGGGACAGAATATAATTCACCCCTCCACTTT. Translating it yields CASSLGTEYNSPLHF.

The chain is built from TRBV3-1 (or the pseudogene TRBV3-2) and TRBJ1-3; 11 bases match TRBD1. CDR1 is LGHDT and CDR2 is YNNKEL in the germline V gene (reference sequence). The CDR3 has 21 residues. V gave up 4 bases and J gave up 0 bases; unmatched junction bases: 17. The CDR3 spells CASSLRGMDRGLILSGNTIYF. The CDR3 coding sequence is TGTGCCAGCAGCCTAAGAGGAATGGACAGGGGGCTCATCCTCTCTGGAAACACCATATATTTT.

This clone was observed a single time. The chain uses TRBV29-1 and TRBJ1-3; 8 bases match TRBD1. Germline V gene sequence: CDR1 SQVTM, CDR2 ANQGSEA. Trimming cost V 2 bases and J 0 bases; bases outside gene matches: 0. CDR3 length: 14 residues. The CDR3 loop is CSVETGGSGNTIYF. The CDR3 DNA sequence: TGCAGCGTTGAAACAGGGGGCTCTGGAAACACCATATATTTT.

This chain uses TRBV5-6 with TRBJ1-5; no clear D gene. V lost 1 base, J lost 5 bases, and 13 bases lay in between. Germline lookup yields CDR1 SGHDT and CDR2 YYEEEE. The CDR3 is 15 amino acids. The DNA of the CDR3 is TGTGCCAGCAGCTTGACTCGCGGAATGGATCAGCCCCAGCATTTT. Translation gives CASSLTRGMDQPQHF.

The gene calls are TRBV6-5 and TRBJ1-5, with D unclear. Germline CDR1 reads MNHEY; CDR2 reads SVGAGI. Trimming removed 7 bases from V and 4 bases from J, with 11 bases in between. The CDR3 is 13 residues long. CDR3 nucleotides: TGTGCCAGCACTAAAAGCTTAAATCAGCCCCAGCATTTT. Translating gives CASTKSLNQPQHF.

The rearrangement uses TRBV9 and TRBJ2-1, with D possibly TRBD1 on 5 matching bases. Trimming took off 4 bases at V and 6 bases at J, with 8 bases between the two ends. CDR1 is SGDLS, CDR2 YYNGEE, per germline. This CDR3 region has 12 residues. Written as DNA, the CDR3 is TGTGCCAGCAGCCTGCAGGGCAATGAGCAGTTCTTC. This translates into CASSLQGNEQFF.

The gene calls are TRBV30 and TRBJ2-4; a weak D match, TRBD1 (5 bases). Trimming removed 2 bases at V and 6 bases at J, with 17 bases between. This CDR3 has 15 residues. The V gene's germline CDR1 is GTSNPN and CDR2 SVGIG (reference sequence). The DNA of the CDR3 is TGTGCCTGGAGTATGTCCAGGGTTCATGGAAACATTCAGTACTTC. It translates to CAWSMSRVHGNIQYF.

Concerning this clone itself: At one end the junction does not follow the germline gene, possibly because of a read error. The chain links TRBV7-7 to TRBJ1-5; 10 bases agree with TRBD1. CDR3 size: 20 residues. Per the germline V gene, CDR1 is SSHAT and CDR2 is FNYEAQ (reference sequence). This chain's CDR3 is CASSLDLFGQGDVSNQPQHF. In DNA, the CDR3 is TGTGCTAGCAGCTTAGATTTGTTTGGACAGGGGGATGTTAGCAATCAGCCCCAGCATTTT. The full variable domain, its missing parts supplied by reference TRBV7-7 and TRBJ1-5, is GAGVSQSPRYKVTKRGQDVTLRCDPISSHATLYWYQQALGQGPEFLTYFNYEAQPDKSGLPSDRFSAERPEGSISTLTIQRTEQRDSAMYRCASSLDLFGQGDVSNQPQHFGDGTRLSIL.

This clone has more than one count but fewer than ten. V gene TRBV10-3 combines with J gene TRBJ1-5; D may be TRBD1 (5 bases). Germline assignment: CDR1 ENHRY and CDR2 SYGVKD. Between the trimmed V and J ends, which lost 2 bases and 5 bases, there was a span of 7 bases. The CDR3 runs 13 residues. CDR3 coding DNA: TGTGCCATCAGTGAGGACAGTTATCAGCCCCAGCATTTT. Protein: CAISEDSYQPQHF.

CDR3 sequence reads: CASSEALRLATYNEQFF. The CDR3, as DNA: TGTGCCAGCAGTGAAGCGCTTCGGCTAGCGACATACAATGAGCAGTTCTTC. This chain uses TRBV2 with TRBJ2-1; possibly TRBD2 for D (6 bases). CDR3 size: 17 residues. Between the trimmed V and J ends, which lost 0 bases and 4 bases, there was a span of 16 bases. From germline, CDR1 is SNHLY and CDR2 FYNNEI. Based on the CDR3 plus reference TRBV2 and TRBJ2-1, the full variable domain is EPEVTQTPSHQVTQMGQEVILRCVPISNHLYFYWYRQILGQKVEFLVSFYNNEISEKSEIFDDQFSVERPDGSNFTLKIRSTKLEDSAMYFCASSEALRLATYNEQFFGPGTRLTVL.

The chain employs TRBV28 and TRBJ1-2, with unresolved D. This CDR3 spans 14 amino acids. From germline, CDR1 is MDHEN and CDR2 SYDVKM. Trimming cost V 6 bases and J 1 base, with 12 bases left between them. DNA of the CDR3: TGTGCCAGCAGCTGGAGGGCCCTTAACTATGGCTACACCTTC. This translates into CASSWRALNYGYTF.

V gene TRBV19 combines with J gene TRBJ1-4; possibly TRBD1 for D (5 bases). The CDR3 totals 15 residues. The V end was cut by 5 bases, the J end by 3 bases, with 13 bases between. CDR1 and CDR2 from the germline V gene are LNHDA and SQIVND (reference sequence). The CDR3 loop is CASSLRTYPNEKLFF. For the CDR3, the DNA is TGTGCCAGTAGTTTAAGGACATATCCTAATGAAAAACTGTTTTTT.

The V and J genes are TRBV20-1 and TRBJ1-1; D unclear. Germline lookup yields CDR1 DFQATT and CDR2 SNEGSKA (reference sequence). V was trimmed by 3 bases and J by 2 bases, leaving 16 bases between them. This CDR3 spans 15 amino acids. CDR3 protein: CSASNARVSNTEAFF. CDR3 sequence (DNA): TGCAGTGCTAGTAATGCACGGGTATCTAACACTGAAGCTTTCTTT.

The chain carries TRBV18 and TRBJ1-4; TRBD1 matches at 9 bases. With 6 bases clipped from V and 7 bases from J, the junction kept 15 bases outside the gene matches. Germline values: CDR1 KGHSH, CDR2 LQKENI. This CDR3 region has 17 residues. The CDR3 DNA follows: TGTGCCAGCTCCCAGGGACAGGGCGAGTTGGAAGGTGAAAAACTGTTTTTT. This gives the protein CASSQGQGELEGEKLFF. Full variable domain (rest looked up from reference TRBV18 and TRBJ1-4): NAGVMQNPRHLVRRRGQEARLRCSPMKGHSHVYWYRQLPEEGLKFMVYLQKENIIDESGMPKERFSAEFPKEGPSILRIQQVVRGDSAAYFCASSQGQGELEGEKLFFGSGTQLSVL.

V is TRBV2 and J is TRBJ2-5; 10 bases line up with TRBD2. This CDR3 is built from 13 residues. The ends lost 8 bases at V and 5 bases at J; junction bases unmatched: 5. CDR1 is SNHLY, CDR2 FYNNEI, per germline. The CDR3 coding sequence is TGTGCCAGCTTAGCGGGGGGACAGGAGACCCAGTACTTC. This codes for CASLAGGQETQYF.

This sequence joins TRBV7-9 and TRBJ1-5, with TRBD1 identical over 7 bases. In germline, CDR1 is SEHNR, CDR2 FQNEAQ (reference sequence). V trimming: 5 bases; J trimming: 4 bases; junction bases outside the gene matches: 8. This CDR3 has 15 residues. The chain's CDR3 is CASSRSGQPNQPQHF. The CDR3 DNA reads as TGTGCCAGCAGCCGATCGGGACAGCCTAATCAGCCCCAGCATTTT.

This clone is labeled medium-sized. This chain joins TRBV19 and TRBJ2-1, with TRBD2 identical over 9 bases. The CDR3 runs 18 residues. The trim removed 6 bases at V and 0 bases at J, leaving 12 bases unmatched. Germline-derived CDR1 and CDR2 are LNHDA and SQIVND (reference sequence). As DNA, the CDR3 is TGTGCCAGTAGGGCGAGGAGCGGGGGGACGTCCTCCTACAATGAGCAGTTCTTC. Translated: CASRARSGGTSSYNEQFF.